Below are 30 T cell receptor beta chains sequenced from a single sample in a study of cytomegalovirus exposure and HLA in healthy donors. PCR primers comprised 60 Vbeta and 13 Jbeta primers. The repertoire was sequenced with immunoSEQ multiplex PCR; TCRdb's copy has only in-frame clones and lacks some. The table records about 120,000 clones, 80% to 85% of them present only once. Sequencing was done on a sample of PBMCs. The receptors stem from a human donor in good health.

The chain recombines TRBV19 with TRBJ2-5; no reliable D call. The ends were cut back, 4 bases at V and 2 bases at J, with 11 bases in the middle. CDR3 length: 14 residues. Germline CDR1 LNHDA, CDR2 SQIVND (reference sequence). The CDR3 is CASSTRSIQETQYF. The CDR3 DNA follows: TGTGCCAGTAGTACCCGCTCTATACAAGAGACCCAGTACTTC.

The gene calls are TRBV28 and TRBJ2-7; D unclear. There are 14 residues in the CDR3. Germline CDR1 and CDR2: MDHEN and SYDVKM. V shed 6 bases and J shed 0 bases, with 12 bases lying between them. CDR3 sequence (DNA): TGTGCCAGCAGAAGACTCATGAGCTCCTACGAGCAGTACTTC. Translated, it gives CASRRLMSSYEQYF.

This chain uses TRBV19 with TRBJ1-3, with 9 bases fitting TRBD1. Germline V gene sequence: CDR1 LNHDA, CDR2 SQIVND (reference sequence). This CDR3 comprises 16 residues. Germline trimming cut 5 bases from V and 0 bases from J; bases unmatched to any gene: 5. The CDR3 DNA reads TGTGCCAGTAGTCGACAGGGGGATAACTCTGGAAACACCATATATTTT. Translation gives CASSRQGDNSGNTIYF.

This sequence joins TRBV6-1 and TRBJ1-1, with D unresolved. This CDR3 has 14 amino acids. The germline V gene encodes CDR1 MNHNS and CDR2 SASEGT. V gave up 4 bases and J gave up 3 bases, with 12 bases separating them. The CDR3 protein is CASSALEEHTEAFF. DNA for the CDR3: TGTGCCAGCAGTGCCCTAGAAGAGCACACTGAAGCTTTCTTT.

This chain joins TRBV29-1 and TRBJ2-5; TRBD1 might be the D (7 bases). CDR1 SQVTM and CDR2 ANQGSEA come from the germline V gene. This CDR3 contains 16 residues. The V gene lost 7 bases and the J gene lost 5 bases, with 26 bases spanning the gap. CDR3 nucleotides: TGCAGCGGAACTGACAGGGACTCAGGCTATCGGGAGACCCAGTACTTC. This gives the protein CSGTDRDSGYRETQYF.

The gene calls are TRBV4-1 and TRBJ2-2; 7 nucleotides align to TRBD2. V lost 0 bases, J lost 7 bases, and 5 bases stayed unmatched. Germline CDR1 MGHRA, CDR2 YSYEKL. This CDR3 has 15 residues. The CDR3 DNA reads TGCGCCAGCAGCCAAGAGCGGGGGTCAGTCGGGGAGCTGTTTTTT. Translating it yields CASSQERGSVGELFF.

The CDR3 protein is CAISGLAGGFNTGELFF. CDR3 bases: TGTGCCATCTCGGGACTAGCGGGGGGTTTTAACACCGGGGAGCTGTTTTTT. The chain recombines TRBV10-3 with TRBJ2-2; TRBD2 matches 15 bases. Germline V gene lookup returns CDR1 ENHRY and CDR2 SYGVKD. J lost 2 bases, V lost 8 bases, and 6 bases had no gene match. The CDR3 is 17 residues long.

As regards this clone: The sample carries other DNA sequences with the same CDR3. The genes are TRBV5-1 and TRBJ2-2, with 8 positions matching TRBD1. CDR3 size: 16 residues. The germline CDR1 and CDR2 sequences are SGHRS and YFSETQ. After removal of 4 bases from V and 5 bases from J, the junction contained 10 bases not matched to a gene. CDR3 residues: CASSPRTGRGTGELFF. DNA of the CDR3: TGCGCCAGCAGCCCAAGGACAGGGCGGGGAACCGGGGAGCTGTTTTTT.

The DNA of the CDR3 is TGTGCCAGCAGAGCCCCCGGACAACCCACTTCGGATGGCTACACCTTC. Protein sequence: CASRAPGQPTSDGYTF. The J gene is TRBJ1-2, the V gene TRBV6-6, with a possible D match to TRBD1 (5 bases). This CDR3 spans 16 amino acids. Germline V gene lookup returns CDR1 MNHNY and CDR2 SVGAGI (reference sequence). Trimming cost V 6 bases and J 6 bases, with 23 bases left between them.

The rearrangement links TRBV6-5 to TRBJ2-1, with TRBD2 matching 9 bases. J gave up 13 bases and V 6 bases, and 4 bases lay outside the gene matches. The CDR3 covers 11 residues. The germline V gene encodes CDR1 MNHEY and CDR2 SVGAGI. The CDR3 nucleotides read TGTGCCAGCAGGTGGGGGACTAGCCAGTTCTTC. Protein sequence: CASRWGTSQFF.

The rearrangement uses TRBV2 and TRBJ2-1; possibly TRBD2 for D (5 bases). Germline V CDR1 and CDR2: SNHLY, FYNNEI. Between the trimmed V and J ends, which lost 7 bases and 8 bases, there was a span of 15 bases. There are 13 residues in the CDR3. CDR3 amino acids: CASNEREGDEQFF. The CDR3 DNA is TGTGCCAGCAACGAACGAGAGGGCGATGAGCAGTTCTTC.

V and J are TRBV4-2 and TRBJ2-2; possible D gene TRBD2, 5 bases. Germline CDR1 is LGHNA and CDR2 is YNFKEQ. Trimming took off 3 bases at V and 0 bases at J, with 11 bases between the two ends. The CDR3 contains 16 residues. CDR3 protein: CASSHDGLTNTGELFF. The CDR3 nucleotides are TGTGCCAGCAGCCACGACGGACTGACGAACACCGGGGAGCTGTTTTTT.

The chain recombines TRBV9 with TRBJ2-3; 9 nucleotides align to TRBD2. The CDR3 spans 18 residues. From germline, CDR1 is SGDLS and CDR2 YYNGEE. After removal of 2 bases from V and 0 bases from J, the junction contained 10 bases not matched to a gene. The CDR3 sequence: CASSVGGREFYSTDTQYF. CDR3 DNA sequence: TGTGCCAGCAGCGTTGGCGGGAGGGAATTTTATAGCACAGATACGCAGTATTTT.

The V gene is TRBV4-2, the J gene TRBJ1-1, with a weak D call TRBD1 (5 bases). Germline loops: CDR1 LGHNA, CDR2 YNFKEQ. V was shortened by 4 bases and J by 1 base, with 13 bases between the two germline ends. This CDR3 spans 15 amino acids. The CDR3 DNA follows: TGTGCCAGCAGCCGAAACGCCGGACAGAACACTGAAGCTTTCTTT. Protein product: CASSRNAGQNTEAFF.

J is TRBJ2-7 and V is TRBV11-2; D may be TRBD1 (5 bases). Germline CDR1 and CDR2: SGHAT and FQNNGV. There are 15 residues in the CDR3. The V end lost 2 bases, the J end lost 2 bases, and 13 bases lay between the germline ends. The CDR3 coding sequence is TGTGCCAGCAGCTTAAGGGGAACGGGCCCCTACGAGCAGTACTTC. It translates to CASSLRGTGPYEQYF.

The chain combines TRBV5-4 with TRBJ1-5, with D maybe TRBD1 (5 bases). Between the trimmed V and J ends, which lost 0 bases and 3 bases, there was a span of 7 bases. This CDR3 region has 14 residues. CDR1 is SGHNT and CDR2 is YYREEE in the germline V gene (reference sequence). The CDR3 DNA sequence: TGTGCCAGCAGCTTGGAGGGGTTCAATCAGCCCCAGCATTTT. Its translation is CASSLEGFNQPQHF.

This clone was seen just once. The chain joins TRBV25-1 to TRBJ2-7; 9 bases are a match to TRBD1. Trimming at V came to 3 bases and at J to 4 bases, leaving 4 bases not matched to a gene. In germline, CDR1 is MGHDK, CDR2 SYGVNS. The CDR3 contains 14 residues. The CDR3 region has the DNA TGTGCCAGCAGTGACCCGGGACAGGGTTACGAGCAGTACTTC. Its protein product is CASSDPGQGYEQYF.

The rearrangement joins TRBV9 to TRBJ2-1; 7 nucleotides match TRBD2. The junction had 9 bases not matched to a gene; V was cut back by 10 bases and J by 5 bases. CDR1 and CDR2 (germline): SGDLS, YYNGEE. CDR3 length: 13 residues. CDR3 bases: TGTGCCTCCATGGGGGGGACGGACAATGAGCAGTTCTTC. Encoded protein: CASMGGTDNEQFF.

Points on this clone: Its ends do not fully match the called genes, so a read error is possible. In nucleotides, the CDR3 is TGTGCCAGCGGCTTAGGGCCAGACGAGCAGTACTTC. Translated: CASGLGPDEQYF. The chain employs TRBV7-9 and TRBJ2-7, with D hard to call. The germline V gene has CDR1 SEHNR and CDR2 FQNEAQ (reference sequence). CDR3 length equals 12 residues.

This chain joins TRBV23-1 and TRBJ1-4, with D uncertain. Being an ORF, TRBV23-1 has a function that is uncertain. The CDR3 is 16 amino acids. Trimming removed 1 base from V and 2 bases from J, with 11 bases in between. This CDR3 reads CASSQFAGSTNEKLFF. Here the CDR3 DNA reads TGCGCCAGCAGTCAATTTGCGGGGTCCACTAATGAAAAACTGTTTTTT.

Regarding this clone: Sequence at one end of the junction differs from germline and may be a read error. The chain links TRBV28 to TRBJ1-1; D gene ambiguous. The CDR3 length is 12 residues. Germline CDR1 reads MDHEN; CDR2 reads SYDVKM. The CDR3 loop reads CAGRAPNTEAFF. CDR3 DNA sequence: TGTGCCGGCAGAGCCCCGAACACTGAAGCTTTCTTT.

This clone was seen only once. The chain combines TRBV6-1 with TRBJ1-5, with 7 bases lining up with TRBD1. The length of the CDR3 is 14 residues. Germline V gene sequence: CDR1 MNHNS, CDR2 SASEGT. Trimming at V came to 5 bases and at J to 2 bases, leaving 3 bases not matched to a gene. CDR3 in DNA: TGTGCCAGCAGTCCCGGGACAGGCAATCAGCCCCAGCATTTT. Its protein product is CASSPGTGNQPQHF.

This CDR3 reads CASSLLVSVGPGEAFF. In nucleotides, the CDR3 is TGTGCCAGCAGCTTATTAGTCAGTGTGGGGCCCGGTGAAGCTTTCTTT. V is TRBV11-2 and J is TRBJ1-1; perhaps TRBD1 as D (5 bases). Germline loops: CDR1 SGHAT, CDR2 FQNNGV. The CDR3 runs 16 residues. The V gene lost 2 bases and the J gene lost 7 bases, with 20 bases spanning the gap.

This chain joins TRBV2 and TRBJ1-5; 7 nucleotides agree with TRBD1. Per germline, CDR1 SNHLY and CDR2 FYNNEI. The V gene end was trimmed by 4 bases and the J gene end by 3 bases; junction bases not matched to a gene: 3. The CDR3 is made up of 14 amino acids. CDR3 DNA sequence: TGTGCCAGCAGTGCGGACAGGCTCAATCAGCCCCAGCATTTT. It is translated as CASSADRLNQPQHF.

The sample holds a few counts of this clone. The chain uses TRBV11-2 and TRBJ1-3; 7 bases agree with TRBD1. Germline lookup yields CDR1 SGHAT and CDR2 FQNNGV. The length of the CDR3 is 18 residues. After removal of 4 bases from V and 4 bases from J, the junction contained 16 bases not matched to a gene. The DNA for the CDR3 is TGTGCCAGCAGCTCCCGCCGACTTCCCGACAGGGTAGGAAACACCATATATTTT. It codes for CASSSRRLPDRVGNTIYF. The entire variable domain, with the rest obtained from reference TRBV11-2 and TRBJ1-3, is as follows: EAGVAQSPRYKIIEKRQSVAFWCNPISGHATLYWYQQILGQGPKLLIQFQNNGVVDDSQLPKDRFSAERLKGVDSTLKIQPAKLEDSAVYLCASSSRRLPDRVGNTIYFGEGSWLTVV.

In its sample, this clone was seen a few times. The chain employs TRBV6-5 and TRBJ1-5; tentatively, D is TRBD1 (6 bases). Germline-derived CDR1 and CDR2 are MNHEY and SVGAGI. The germline V and J ends were trimmed by 2 bases and 3 bases, with 8 bases remaining between them. CDR3 length equals 14 residues. The CDR3 spells CASSYGQYNQPQHF. The CDR3 nucleotides read TGTGCCAGCAGTTACGGACAGTACAATCAGCCCCAGCATTTT.

The chain links TRBV2 to TRBJ1-1, with 7 bases matching TRBD1. J was trimmed by 5 bases and V by 6 bases; bases with no gene match: 12. Germline CDR1 and CDR2: SNHLY and FYNNEI. The CDR3 has 15 amino acids. The CDR3 nucleotides read TGTGCCAGCAGCCCCAGACAGGGAAGTAGGACTGAAGCTTTCTTT. Translation: CASSPRQGSRTEAFF.

A word on this clone: A junction boundary mismatches the germline segment, possibly from a read error. This chain links TRBV5-1 with TRBJ1-1; 11 bases match TRBD1. Germline assignment: CDR1 SGHRS and CDR2 YFSETQ. The CDR3 runs to 16 residues. CDR3 in DNA: TGCACCAGCACTATTCGTAGTGGACAGGGGGCCGCTGAAGCTTTCTTT. It encodes CTSTIRSGQGAAEAFF.

This sequence joins TRBV19 and TRBJ2-1; TRBD1 matches at 10 bases. V shed 0 bases and J 5 bases; nucleotides not matched to a gene: 7. The CDR3 contains 17 residues. CDR1 is LNHDA and CDR2 is SQIVND in the germline V gene (reference sequence). The CDR3: CASSIDMGTGVHNEQFF. For the CDR3, the DNA is TGTGCCAGTAGTATAGATATGGGGACAGGGGTTCACAATGAGCAGTTCTTC. The full variable domain, completed using reference TRBV19 and TRBJ2-1, is DGGITQSPKYLFRKEGQNVTLSCEQNLNHDAMYWYRQDPGQGLRLIYYSQIVNDFQKGDIAEGYSVSREKKESFPLTVTSAQKNPTAFYLCASSIDMGTGVHNEQFFGPGTRLTVL.

The genes are TRBV18 and TRBJ2-1; 14 nucleotides line up with TRBD2. The J segment lost 7 bases and the V segment lost 5 bases, leaving 10 bases of the junction unmatched. Germline assignment: CDR1 KGHSH and CDR2 LQKENI. The length of the CDR3 is 17 residues. CDR3 in DNA: TGTGCCAGCTCATCGACTAGCGGGGGGGGCCTTTTTAATGAGCAGTTCTTC. This encodes CASSSTSGGGLFNEQFF.